This T cell receptor beta chain was sequenced in a study of immune evolution from preneoplasia to lung adenocarcinoma. Clones were sequenced by immunoSEQ multiplex PCR, and TCRdb holds only the in-frame ones, with some missing. The table records approximately 5,100 clones, 76% of them present only once. V dropped 6 bases and J dropped 3 bases, with 3 bases sitting between them. The CDR3 spans 10 residues. The germline V gene has CDR1 MNHGY and CDR2 SAAAGT. The sample comprised FFPE adjacent normal lung tissue. The chain links TRBV6-8 to TRBJ2-7; D remains unclear. This receptor was identified in a person aged 60 to 80 with lung adenocarcinoma. CDR3 sequence (DNA): TGTGCCAGCAGAGACTACGAGCAGTACTTC. Its protein is CASRDYEQYF.